This T cell receptor beta chain was observed in a study of T cell changes during pregnancy in multiple sclerosis. Libraries were prepared by immunoSEQ multiplex PCR; TCRdb keeps only in-frame clonotypes and omits some of them. The sample shows over 80,000 clones, approximately 90% of them seen only once. CDR3 size: 13 residues. The V end lost 3 bases, the J end lost 12 bases, and 15 bases lay between the germline ends. Germline CDR1 reads MNHEY; CDR2 reads SVGAGI. The sequences come from peripheral blood, collected in the second trimester of pregnancy. The J gene is TRBJ2-1, the V gene TRBV6-5; D possibly corresponds to TRBD2 (7 bases). This TCR came from a female donor in good health, enrolled as a control in a pregnancy study. CDR3 protein: CASSYRPRGGQFF. DNA of the CDR3: TGTGCCAGCAGTTATCGGCCGAGGGGGGGGCAGTTCTTC.